This T cell receptor beta chain was captured in a study of cytomegalovirus exposure and HLA in healthy donors. Study-level findings and limits: The finding came from a later analysis; first-cohort TCR clusters tended to co-occur in the 120 or so validation repertoires.

Note on this clone: Its target is not known.

TCRdb's table, derived via immunoSEQ multiplex PCR, lists solely in-frame clones and lacks some. Altogether over 250,000 clones are present, approximately 86% being singletons, with the ten largest covering roughly 0.99%. Looked up from germline, CDR1 is MNHEY and CDR2 is SMNVEV (reference sequence). The CDR3 totals 16 residues. Trimming left V 3 bases short and J 2 bases short, with 15 bases between. The sequence was collected from a woman aged 18-30 years in good health and CMV-seronegative. The chain recombines TRBV27 with TRBJ2-3, with a weak D call TRBD2 (5 bases). The specimen sequenced was PBMCs. The CDR3 is CASSFFPVGVTDTQYF. CDR3 bases: TGTGCCAGCAGTTTTTTTCCAGTGGGAGTCACAGATACGCAGTATTTT.